The next 15 T cell receptor beta chains were all read from a single sample in a study of blood T cell repertoires in COVID-19. Method: immunoSEQ multiplex PCR; TCRdb's copy keeps in-frame clones and lacks some. Of about 230,000 clones listed, roughly 90% are singletons. The sample consisted of PBMCs or T cells enriched from blood (not recorded which). Source of these receptors: a woman aged 25 to 45 with acute COVID-19.

The CDR3 sequence is CASSITSGSTQYF. The CDR3 DNA follows: TGTGCCAGCAGTATAACAAGTGGCTCGACCCAGTACTTC. The rearrangement links TRBV11-3 to TRBJ2-5, with unresolved D. Trimming removed 6 bases at V and 7 bases at J, with 15 bases between. CDR3 length equals 13 residues. Germline CDR1 and CDR2: SGHNT and YENEEA.

The rearrangement links TRBV5-6 to TRBJ1-2, with 8 bases lining up with TRBD1. The germline V gene encodes CDR1 SGHDT and CDR2 YYEEEE. V lost 4 bases to trimming and J lost 4 bases; unmatched junction nucleotides: 3. CDR3 length equals 13 residues. The CDR3: CASSRDRIYGYTF. The CDR3 coding sequence is TGTGCCAGCAGCCGGGACAGGATCTATGGCTACACCTTC. The complete variable domain, with remaining parts taken from reference TRBV5-6 and TRBJ1-2, reads DAGVTQSPTHLIKTRGQQVTLRCSPKSGHDTVSWYQQALGQGPQFIFQYYEEEERQRGNFPDRFSGHQFPNYSSELNVNALLLGDSALYLCASSRDRIYGYTFGSGTRLTVV.

The V and J genes are TRBV5-1 and TRBJ2-5, with D unclear. Germline CDR1 and CDR2: SGHRS and YFSETQ. The CDR3 loop spans 14 amino acids. V was shortened by 0 bases and J by 2 bases, with 8 bases between the two germline ends. The DNA of the CDR3 is TGCGCCAGCAGCTTGGGGGCAGGTCAAGAGACCCAGTACTTC. This sequence encodes CASSLGAGQETQYF.

This chain uses TRBV18 with TRBJ1-1; D unclear. CDR1 is KGHSH, CDR2 LQKENI, per germline. The V end lost 2 bases, the J end lost 10 bases, and 11 bases lay between the germline ends. The CDR3 is 12 amino acids. CDR3 residues: CASSPEESGAFF. The CDR3 coding sequence is TGTGCCAGCTCACCAGAGGAGTCGGGAGCTTTCTTT.

The chain is built from TRBV5-1 and TRBJ1-2; 9 bases agree with TRBD1. This CDR3 is 16 amino acids long. The V gene end was trimmed by 4 bases and the J gene end by 6 bases; junction bases not matched to a gene: 13. Per germline, CDR1 SGHRS and CDR2 YFSETQ. The CDR3 spells CASSVTPGQGTDGYTF. The DNA for the CDR3 is TGCGCCAGCAGCGTCACCCCGGGACAGGGAACGGATGGCTACACCTTC.

V and J are TRBV29-1 and TRBJ1-2, with 12 nucleotides matching TRBD1. The ends lost 5 bases at V and 8 bases at J; junction bases unmatched: 21. Germline loops: CDR1 SQVTM, CDR2 ANQGSEA. The CDR3 runs 18 residues. CDR3 DNA: TGCAGCGTTCCCACAACGGGCGGGACAGGGGGCGATGTGGGAGGCTACACCTTC. Protein product: CSVPTTGGTGGDVGGYTF.

The V gene is TRBV30, the J gene TRBJ1-5; perhaps TRBD1 as D (5 bases). Trimming pared 0 bases from V and 4 bases from J, leaving 13 bases between. Germline V gene sequence: CDR1 GTSNPN, CDR2 SVGIG (reference sequence). The CDR3 loop spans 15 amino acids. CDR3 in amino acids: CAWSVTGHLNQPQHF. The CDR3 DNA sequence: TGTGCCTGGAGTGTTACTGGACACCTAAATCAGCCCCAGCATTTT.

The chain carries TRBV7-7 and TRBJ2-1; tentative D call: TRBD2 (6 bases). The CDR3 loop spans 13 amino acids. The germline V gene has CDR1 SSHAT and CDR2 FNYEAQ (reference sequence). Trimming stripped 4 bases from V and 3 bases from J, with 7 bases between. The CDR3 is CASSSDYYNEQFF. As DNA, the CDR3 is TGTGCCAGCAGCTCGGACTACTACAATGAGCAGTTCTTC.

The chain is built from TRBV30 and TRBJ1-5; D is undetermined. V shed 0 bases and J shed 2 bases, with 11 bases lying between them. Germline CDR1 and CDR2: GTSNPN and SVGIG (reference sequence). This CDR3 has 15 residues. The CDR3 nucleotides are TGTGCCTGGAGTGTACGGGTGACGGGCAATCAGCCCCAGCATTTT. This gives the protein CAWSVRVTGNQPQHF.

DNA of the CDR3: TGCGCCAGCAGCCTACTCCTGACAGGGACGAAGGGTGCGGACACTGAAGCTTTCTTT. Translated: CASSLLLTGTKGADTEAFF. This chain connects TRBV10-2 to TRBJ1-1; 7 nucleotides agree with TRBD1. Germline CDR1 reads WSHSY; CDR2 reads SAAADI. Unmatched junction bases numbered 22, after V lost 6 bases and J lost 3 bases. The CDR3 extends over 19 amino acids.

The V call is TRBV10-1, the J call TRBJ1-3; D perhaps matches TRBD1 (5 bases). This CDR3 has 13 residues. CDR1 is WNHNN and CDR2 is SYGVQD in the germline V gene (reference sequence). V dropped 5 bases and J dropped 1 base, with 6 bases sitting between them. The CDR3 DNA sequence: TGCGCCAGCAGTTCAGGGTCTGGAAACACCATATATTTT. It specifies CASSSGSGNTIYF.

This clone came up once. The CDR3 region is CASSPELDRVGTGELFF. In DNA, the CDR3 is TGTGCCAGCAGCCCGGAGTTAGACAGGGTCGGGACCGGGGAGCTGTTTTTT. This chain joins TRBV7-3 and TRBJ2-2, with TRBD1 matching 7 bases. Germline CDR1 is SGHTA and CDR2 is FQGTGA. The CDR3 is 17 residues long. V lost 5 bases, J lost 5 bases, and 14 bases stayed unmatched. Supplemented by reference TRBV7-3 and TRBJ2-2, the full variable domain reads GAGVSQTPSNKVTEKGKYVELRCDPISGHTALYWYRQSLGQGPEFLIYFQGTGAADDSGLPNDRFFAVRPEGSVSTLKIQRTERGDSAVYLCASSPELDRVGTGELFFGEGSRLTVL.

The chain couples TRBV5-5 to TRBJ1-2, with TRBD1 identical over 9 bases. Losses at the gene ends were 1 base for V and 6 bases for J; bases not matched to a gene: 4. This CDR3 has 14 amino acids. Germline values: CDR1 SGHKS, CDR2 YYEKEE (reference sequence). The CDR3 bases are TGTGCCAGCAGCTTGATGACAGGGGGGGATGGCTACACCTTC. It specifies CASSLMTGGDGYTF.

This chain uses TRBV30 with TRBJ1-1; TRBD1 might be the D (5 bases). V was pared by 3 bases and J by 5 bases, with 10 bases between. CDR3 size: 12 residues. Germline V gene sequence: CDR1 GTSNPN, CDR2 SVGIG (reference sequence). This CDR3 reads CAWRLGVTEAFF. As DNA, the CDR3 is TGTGCCTGGAGGTTAGGGGTAACTGAAGCTTTCTTT.

This clone has more than one count but fewer than ten. This chain uses TRBV30 with TRBJ2-7; TRBD1 aligns across 7 bases. The CDR3 is 12 amino acids. The germline V gene encodes CDR1 GTSNPN and CDR2 SVGIG (reference sequence). The junction had 7 bases not matched to a gene; V was cut back by 5 bases and J by 6 bases. The CDR3 DNA is TGTGCCTGGTATGGACAGGTTGGCGAGCAGTACTTC. Residues: CAWYGQVGEQYF.